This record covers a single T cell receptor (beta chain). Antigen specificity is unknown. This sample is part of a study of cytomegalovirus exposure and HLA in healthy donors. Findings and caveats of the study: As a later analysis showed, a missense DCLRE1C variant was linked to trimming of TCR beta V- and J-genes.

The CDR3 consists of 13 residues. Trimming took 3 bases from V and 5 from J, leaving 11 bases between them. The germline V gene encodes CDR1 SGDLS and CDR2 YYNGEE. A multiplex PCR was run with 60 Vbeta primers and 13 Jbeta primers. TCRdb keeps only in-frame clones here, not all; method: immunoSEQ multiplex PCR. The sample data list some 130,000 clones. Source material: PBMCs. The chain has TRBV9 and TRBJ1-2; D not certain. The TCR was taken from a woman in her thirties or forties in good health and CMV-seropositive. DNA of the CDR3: TGTGCCAGCAGCGACAACGCTTTTTATGGCTACACCTTC. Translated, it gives CASSDNAFYGYTF.